Each of the 17 T cell receptor beta chains below was sequenced from the same sample in a study of T cell clonotyping in hematopoietic cell transplantation. Measured with immunoSEQ multiplex PCR; TCRdb has only the in-frame clones, and not every one. The sample shows about 41,000 clones, about 96% of them seen only once. The sequenced sample consisted of peripheral blood mononuclear cells. The receptors were gathered from a man between 25 and 39 years old in good health. Some clones in this sample may be carry-over from other donors' samples.

This clone was seen a single time. The chain links TRBV18 to TRBJ1-2, with D perhaps matching TRBD1 (6 bases). Per the germline V gene, CDR1 is KGHSH and CDR2 is LQKENI. V lost 3 bases, J lost 4 bases, and 12 bases lay in between. The length of the CDR3 is 14 residues. CDR3 DNA sequence: TGTGCCAGCTCACCTTCCGGACAGTTCTATGGCTACACCTTC. Translating gives CASSPSGQFYGYTF.

This chain links TRBV30 with TRBJ1-4; 9 bases map to TRBD1. This CDR3 is built from 13 residues. The J segment lost 10 bases and the V segment lost 1 base, leaving 4 bases of the junction unmatched. Per germline, CDR1 GTSNPN and CDR2 SVGIG (reference sequence). The CDR3 here is CAWSGDRDGKLFF. In DNA, the CDR3 is TGTGCCTGGAGTGGGGACAGGGATGGAAAACTGTTTTTT. Looking up the rest from reference TRBV30 and TRBJ1-4 gives the full variable domain: SQTIHQWPATLVQPVGSPLSLECTVEGTSNPNLYWYRQAAGRGLQLLFYSVGIGQISSEVPQNLSASRPQDRQFILSSKKLLLSDSGFYLCAWSGDRDGKLFFGSGTQLSVL.

This chain connects TRBV25-1 to TRBJ1-1; the match to TRBD1 covers 9 bases. V trimming: 3 bases; J trimming: 6 bases; junction bases outside the gene matches: 8. Germline CDR1 MGHDK, CDR2 SYGVNS. The CDR3 has 15 amino acids. CDR3 in amino acids: CASSDQTGGLAEAFF. CDR3 nucleotides: TGTGCCAGCAGTGACCAGACAGGGGGTCTGGCTGAAGCTTTCTTT.

The gene calls are TRBV27 and TRBJ2-1; D might be TRBD2 (6 bases). Trimming stripped 7 bases from V and 0 bases from J, with 13 bases between. CDR3 length equals 15 residues. Germline CDR1 reads MNHEY; CDR2 reads SMNVEV (reference sequence). The CDR3 loop reads CASKPIGGSYNEQFF. CDR3 bases: TGTGCCAGCAAGCCGATCGGGGGCTCCTACAATGAGCAGTTCTTC.

The chain is built from TRBV6-5 and TRBJ2-1; D is possibly TRBD2 (5 bases). The CDR3 is made up of 14 amino acids. The ends were cut back, 6 bases at V and 7 bases at J, with 16 bases in the middle. Germline V gene sequence: CDR1 MNHEY, CDR2 SVGAGI. The CDR3 nucleotides read TGTGCCAGCAGCCCCGGACTTCTACATAATGAGCAGTTCTTC. Its protein product is CASSPGLLHNEQFF.

The V call is TRBV13, the J call TRBJ2-7; D call uncertain. The CDR3 spans 15 residues. Germline values: CDR1 PRHDT, CDR2 FYEKMQ (reference sequence). Trimming left V 1 base short and J 2 bases short, with 12 bases between. The CDR3 region has the DNA TGTGCCAGCAGCTTAGAGGCTCAGACCCCCTACGAGCAGTACTTC. Its translation: CASSLEAQTPYEQYF.

The chain employs TRBV27 and TRBJ2-7; 13 positions agree with TRBD2. CDR3 length equals 15 residues. The junction had 4 bases not matched to a gene; V was cut back by 5 bases and J by 3 bases. Germline V gene sequence: CDR1 MNHEY, CDR2 SMNVEV (reference sequence). The CDR3: CASSPGLAGVYEQYF. The CDR3 nucleotides are TGTGCCAGCAGTCCAGGACTAGCGGGAGTCTACGAGCAGTACTTC.

The CDR3 loop reads CASSPLGGAHYGYTF. The CDR3 DNA follows: TGTGCCAGCAGTCCCTTGGGGGGCGCGCACTATGGCTACACCTTC. The V gene is TRBV27, the J gene TRBJ1-2; a weak D match, TRBD1 (6 bases). CDR1 is MNHEY and CDR2 is SMNVEV in the germline V gene (reference sequence). The V and J ends lost 5 bases and 3 bases respectively, with 16 bases between them. CDR3 length equals 15 residues.

The genes are TRBV11-1 and TRBJ2-5, with 9 bases that match TRBD1. The CDR3 is 15 residues long. The ends lost 8 bases at V and 7 bases at J; junction bases unmatched: 14. From germline, CDR1 is SGHAT and CDR2 FQDESV (reference sequence). Here the CDR3 DNA reads TGTGCCAGCTCCGGACAGGGGACCTACCGAGGGACCCAGTACTTC. It codes for CASSGQGTYRGTQYF. Looking up the rest from reference TRBV11-1 and TRBJ2-5 gives the full variable domain: EAEVAQSPRYKITEKSQAVAFWCDPISGHATLYWYRQILGQGPELLVQFQDESVVDDSQLPKDRFSAERLKGVDSTLKIQPAELGDSAMYLCASSGQGTYRGTQYFGPGTRLLVL.

V gene TRBV19 combines with J gene TRBJ2-1; D remains unclear. CDR1 and CDR2 (germline): LNHDA, SQIVND (reference sequence). The V and J ends lost 6 bases and 4 bases respectively, with 13 bases between them. The CDR3 runs to 14 residues. In DNA form, the CDR3 reads TGTGCCAGTAGCATGGGGATGAGGTACAATGAGCAGTTCTTC. The encoded protein is CASSMGMRYNEQFF.

This chain joins TRBV10-3 and TRBJ2-2; D gene uncertain. The CDR3 has 13 amino acids. Trimming took off 5 bases at V and 0 bases at J, with 4 bases between the two ends. CDR1 and CDR2 from the germline V gene are ENHRY and SYGVKD. This CDR3 is CAISSSNTGELFF. CDR3 in DNA: TGTGCCATCAGTAGCTCGAACACCGGGGAGCTGTTTTTT.

This clone was seen only once. The CDR3 protein is CARSPGLAGGPGQYF. The CDR3 nucleotides read TGTGCCAGAAGCCCGGGACTAGCGGGGGGGCCTGGGCAGTACTTC. The rearrangement links TRBV7-5 to TRBJ2-7; the DNA was not used to check the table's D call, TRBD2. TRBV7-5 is noted as a pseudogene. The CDR3 has 15 residues.

The chain is built from TRBV5-1 and TRBJ1-1; possibly TRBD1 for D (6 bases). From germline, CDR1 is SGHRS and CDR2 YFSETQ. The CDR3 is 17 residues long. V was shortened by 0 bases and J by 0 bases, with 15 bases between the two germline ends. The DNA for the CDR3 is TGCGCCAGCAGCTTGGTGGGTCGACAGGCCCTGAACACTGAAGCTTTCTTT. Amino acid sequence: CASSLVGRQALNTEAFF.

This chain connects TRBV7-9 to TRBJ2-2; D tentatively fits TRBD1 or TRBD2 (5 bases each). The CDR3 length is 15 residues. The germline V gene encodes CDR1 SEHNR and CDR2 FQNEAQ (reference sequence). Trimming took 8 bases from V and 6 from J, leaving 19 bases between them. CDR3 amino acids: CASPARLEGPGELFF. CDR3 sequence (DNA): TGTGCCAGCCCAGCCCGCCTTGAGGGACCCGGGGAGCTGTTTTTT.

This chain joins TRBV29-1 and TRBJ2-2; the match to TRBD2 covers 10 bases. The CDR3 runs to 17 residues. Losses at the gene ends were 7 bases for V and 4 bases for J; bases not matched to a gene: 15. Per germline, CDR1 SQVTM and CDR2 ANQGSEA. This chain's CDR3 is CSGQGAAGGPATGELFF. CDR3 DNA: TGCAGCGGTCAAGGGGCAGCGGGGGGGCCGGCCACCGGGGAGCTGTTTTTT.

This chain connects TRBV6-1 to TRBJ1-2; the match to TRBD1 covers 7 bases. CDR3 length: 14 amino acids. Unmatched junction bases numbered 10, after V lost 8 bases and J lost 4 bases. Germline CDR1 reads MNHNS; CDR2 reads SASEGT. CDR3 sequence: CASRPTGVPYGYTF. Written as DNA, the CDR3 is TGTGCCAGCCGCCCTACAGGGGTTCCCTATGGCTACACCTTC.

The chain recombines TRBV25-1 with TRBJ2-7; weak D call: TRBD2 (6 bases). Germline loops: CDR1 MGHDK, CDR2 SYGVNS. V was pared by 6 bases and J by 6 bases, with 18 bases between. The CDR3 has 14 residues. CDR3 region: CASSLTGTAGEQYF. The CDR3 region has the DNA TGTGCCAGCAGCTTAACCGGGACTGCCGGCGAGCAGTACTTC.